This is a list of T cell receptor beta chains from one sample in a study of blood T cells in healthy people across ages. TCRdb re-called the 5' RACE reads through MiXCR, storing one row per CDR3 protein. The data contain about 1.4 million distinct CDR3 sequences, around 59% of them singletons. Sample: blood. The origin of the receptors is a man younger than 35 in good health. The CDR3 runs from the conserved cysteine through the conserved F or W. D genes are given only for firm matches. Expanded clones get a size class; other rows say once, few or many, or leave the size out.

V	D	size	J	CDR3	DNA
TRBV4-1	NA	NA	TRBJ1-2	CASSQSLLQPNYGYTF	TGCGCCAGCAGCCAGTCGTTATTACAGCCTAACTATGGCTACACCTTC
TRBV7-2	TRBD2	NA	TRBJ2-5	CASSPTPGGETQYF	TGTGCCAGCAGCCCTACCCCGGGAGGGGAGACCCAGTACTTC
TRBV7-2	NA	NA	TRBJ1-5	CASSFRPGQPQHF	TGTGCCAGCAGCTTTAGACCAGGTCAGCCCCAGCATTTT
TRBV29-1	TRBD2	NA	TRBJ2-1	CSVVFSGKLYNEQFF	TGCAGCGTCGTGTTTAGCGGGAAACTATACAATGAGCAGTTCTTC
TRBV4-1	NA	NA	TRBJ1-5	CASSHTLVVSKQPQHF	TGCGCCAGCAGCCACACGCTAGTAGTTTCAAAACAGCCCCAGCATTTT
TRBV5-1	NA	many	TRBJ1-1	CASSLGYTEAFF	TGTGCCAGCAGCTTAGGTTACACTGAAGCTTTCTTT
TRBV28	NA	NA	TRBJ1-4	CASSLTGDADEKLFF	TGTGCCAGCAGTTTAACGGGGGACGCCGATGAAAAACTGTTTTTT
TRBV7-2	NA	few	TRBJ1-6	CASSFGVAAPGPLHF	TGTGCCAGCAGCTTCGGGGTGGCCGCACCGGGACCCCTCCACTTT
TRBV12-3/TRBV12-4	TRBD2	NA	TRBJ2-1	CASSFLLAGAREQFF	TGTGCCAGCAGTTTTTTATTAGCGGGGGCACGGGAGCAGTTCTTC
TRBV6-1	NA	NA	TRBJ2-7	CASSAGLLSYEQYF	TGTGCCAGCAGCGCGGGGCTACTCTCCTACGAGCAGTACTTC